These 17 T cell receptor beta chains were all obtained from the same sample, sequenced in a study of siplizumab effects on memory and regulatory T cells. Measured with immunoSEQ multiplex PCR; TCRdb has only the in-frame clones, and not every one. This table holds 90,000 to 120,000 clones, about nine tenths found once. Source material: CD4+ T cells sorted from blood. The receptor set was obtained from a human donor in good health. Some clones in this sample may be carry-over from other donors' samples.

The rearrangement joins TRBV19 to TRBJ2-5; D gene unclear. V was clipped by 4 bases and J by 4 bases, with 16 bases between them. From germline, CDR1 is LNHDA and CDR2 SQIVND (reference sequence). The CDR3 is made up of 15 amino acids. CDR3: CASSSVGRLGETQYF. The DNA of the CDR3 is TGTGCCAGTAGTAGCGTCGGACGGCTGGGAGAGACCCAGTACTTC.

This clone was detected only a few times. The genes are TRBV15 and TRBJ2-2; TRBD1 aligns across 7 bases. The CDR3 has 15 amino acids. CDR1 is LNHNV, CDR2 YYDKDF, per germline (reference sequence). V trimming: 3 bases; J trimming: 0 bases; junction bases outside the gene matches: 1. CDR3: CATSRTGPNTGELFF. CDR3 sequence (DNA): TGTGCCACCAGCAGGACAGGGCCGAACACCGGGGAGCTGTTTTTT.

The rearrangement joins TRBV5-1 to TRBJ1-2; D remains ambiguous. V was cut by 7 bases and J by 5 bases, with 18 bases left in between. The germline V gene has CDR1 SGHRS and CDR2 YFSETQ. The CDR3 is 14 residues long. The CDR3 DNA reads TGCGCCAGCTCCCGACTCGGGTATGAGTATGGCTACACCTTC. It is translated as CASSRLGYEYGYTF.

The V call is TRBV18, the J call TRBJ1-2; unclear D gene. CDR3 length: 14 amino acids. Per the germline V gene, CDR1 is KGHSH and CDR2 is LQKENI. V lost 3 bases and J lost 0, with 8 bases in between. CDR3 residues: CASSPPASNYGYTF. CDR3 in DNA: TGTGCCAGCTCACCTCCGGCCTCTAACTATGGCTACACCTTC.

This clone showed up just once. The rearrangement joins TRBV20-1 to TRBJ2-1, with D tentatively TRBD1 (5 bases). CDR3 length: 11 amino acids. V lost 6 bases to trimming and J lost 13 bases, with 16 bases between them. Germline V CDR1 and CDR2: DFQATT, SNEGSKA (reference sequence). The CDR3 spells CSANRQSQQFF. The CDR3 DNA reads TGCAGTGCGAATAGACAGTCGCAACAGTTCTTC.

The gene calls are TRBV10-3 and TRBJ2-5, with 8 bases aligning to TRBD1. Germline assignment: CDR1 ENHRY and CDR2 SYGVKD. Losses at the gene ends were 3 bases for V and 4 bases for J; bases not matched to a gene: 1. This CDR3 is built from 13 residues. DNA for the CDR3: TGTGCCATCAGTGACGGACAGGGAGAGACCCAGTACTTC. This codes for CAISDGQGETQYF.

The V gene is TRBV7-9, the J gene TRBJ2-5; D could derive from TRBD1 or TRBD2 (5 bases each). This CDR3 spans 11 amino acids. The ends were cut back, 11 bases at V and 5 bases at J, with 12 bases in the middle. Germline-derived CDR1 and CDR2 are SEHNR and FQNEAQ (reference sequence). For the CDR3, the DNA is TGTGCCGGGACCTTGGGGGAGACCCAGTACTTC. This encodes CAGTLGETQYF.

The V call is TRBV27, the J call TRBJ2-1; 11 bases match TRBD2. Germline assignment: CDR1 MNHEY and CDR2 SMNVEV (reference sequence). J lost 6 bases, V lost 6 bases, and 7 bases had no gene match. The CDR3 is 15 amino acids. The CDR3 here is CASSPGLAGPNEQFF. CDR3 in DNA: TGTGCCAGCAGCCCCGGACTAGCGGGCCCCAATGAGCAGTTCTTC.

The J gene is TRBJ1-2, the V gene TRBV5-4; D ambiguous. The CDR3 is made up of 14 amino acids. The V end lost 4 bases, the J end lost 6 bases, and 16 bases lay between the germline ends. From germline, CDR1 is SGHNT and CDR2 YYREEE (reference sequence). This CDR3 is CASSPSARQDGYTF. The DNA of the CDR3 is TGTGCCAGCAGCCCGTCCGCTAGACAAGATGGCTACACCTTC.

The gene calls are TRBV6-5 and TRBJ2-7, with D uncertain. This CDR3 has 15 amino acids. The germline gives CDR1 MNHEY, CDR2 SVGAGI. The V and J ends lost 6 bases and 3 bases respectively, with 18 bases between them. The CDR3 loop is CASSFNGRPGYEQYF. For the CDR3, the DNA is TGTGCCAGCAGCTTCAACGGTCGACCCGGCTACGAGCAGTACTTC.

The V gene is TRBV20-1, the J gene TRBJ1-6; D unclear. Trimming removed 2 bases at V and 10 bases at J, with 6 bases between. The germline gives CDR1 DFQATT, CDR2 SNEGSKA (reference sequence). This CDR3 is 11 amino acids long. The CDR3 nucleotides read TGCAGTGCTAGACTAGGGTCACCCCTCCACTTT. This gives the protein CSARLGSPLHF.

The chain couples TRBV11-1 to TRBJ1-2; 9 nucleotides agree with TRBD1. This CDR3 has 15 residues. Germline trimming cut 2 bases from V and 3 bases from J; bases unmatched to any gene: 4. Looked up from germline, CDR1 is SGHAT and CDR2 is FQDESV (reference sequence). The CDR3 bases are TGTGCCAGCAGCTTACAACAGGGGGCTCACTATGGCTACACCTTC. It is translated as CASSLQQGAHYGYTF.

This chain joins TRBV4-1 and TRBJ1-1, with 7 bases identical to TRBD1. The CDR3 extends over 17 amino acids. With V trimmed by 3 bases and J by 0 bases, 10 bases remained unmatched. CDR1 is MGHRA and CDR2 is YSYEKL in the germline V gene. The CDR3 sequence: CASSQQTGVVLNTEAFF. The CDR3 DNA is TGCGCCAGCAGCCAGCAAACAGGGGTTGTGTTGAACACTGAAGCTTTCTTT.

This clone occurred once. The rearrangement links TRBV7-9 to TRBJ2-2; the D is unclear. V was shortened by 1 base and J by 3 bases, with 9 bases between the two germline ends. Germline V gene sequence: CDR1 SEHNR, CDR2 FQNEAQ (reference sequence). This CDR3 has 15 residues. This CDR3 is CASSLGVVDTGELFF. In DNA form, the CDR3 reads TGTGCCAGCAGCTTAGGAGTTGTAGACACCGGGGAGCTGTTTTTT.

J is TRBJ2-6 and V is TRBV9, with 8 bases aligning to TRBD1. This CDR3 has 16 amino acids. Trimming removed 3 bases from V and 2 bases from J; junction bases left unmatched: 4. Per germline, CDR1 SGDLS and CDR2 YYNGEE. CDR3 protein: CASSAHRGAGANVLTF. The CDR3 bases are TGTGCCAGCAGCGCGCACAGGGGGGCTGGGGCCAACGTCCTGACTTTC.

Comments on this clone: A read error is likely, as this CDR3 ends without the conserved phenylalanine or tryptophan. The DNA is left out, because the CDR3 cannot be placed on it with certainty; the CDR3 is given as TCRdb lists it. The chain links TRBV20-1 to TRBJ2-7; the D call in the table, TRBD1, was not verified against the DNA. The CDR3 length equals 11 residues, ends included. Germline V gene lookup returns CDR1 DFQATT and CDR2 SNEGSKA (reference sequence). Here the CDR3 reads CSAGNPRQGGL.

CDR3 region: CSVSFGLAGGINEQFF. CDR3 in DNA: TGCAGCGTTTCTTTTGGTTTGGCGGGAGGGATTAATGAGCAGTTCTTC. The V gene is TRBV29-1, the J gene TRBJ2-1, with 9 bases matching TRBD2. The CDR3 runs 16 residues. Germline CDR1 is SQVTM and CDR2 is ANQGSEA. V lost 5 bases, J lost 7 bases, and 15 bases stayed unmatched.